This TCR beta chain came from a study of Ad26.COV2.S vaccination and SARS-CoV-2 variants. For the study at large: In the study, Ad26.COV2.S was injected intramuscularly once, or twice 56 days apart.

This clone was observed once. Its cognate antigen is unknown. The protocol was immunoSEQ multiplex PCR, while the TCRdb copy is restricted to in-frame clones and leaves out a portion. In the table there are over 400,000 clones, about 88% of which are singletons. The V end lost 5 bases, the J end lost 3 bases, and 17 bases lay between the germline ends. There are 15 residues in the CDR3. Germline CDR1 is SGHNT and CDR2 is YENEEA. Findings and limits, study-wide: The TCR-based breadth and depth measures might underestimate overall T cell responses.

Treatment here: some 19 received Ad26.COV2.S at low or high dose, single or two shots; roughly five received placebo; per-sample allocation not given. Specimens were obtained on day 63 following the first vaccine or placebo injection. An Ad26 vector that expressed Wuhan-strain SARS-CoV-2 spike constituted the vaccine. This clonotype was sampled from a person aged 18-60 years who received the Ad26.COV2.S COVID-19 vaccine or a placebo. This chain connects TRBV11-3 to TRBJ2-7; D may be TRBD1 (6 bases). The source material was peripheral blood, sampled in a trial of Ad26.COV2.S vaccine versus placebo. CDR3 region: CASSLRDTKDYEQYF. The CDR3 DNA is TGTGCCAGCAGCCTGAGGGACACCAAAGACTACGAGCAGTACTTC.